This T cell receptor beta chain derives from a study of human T cells and chemical hapten exposure. Whole-study context: A mostly female patient group had alopecia areata, totalis or universalis. Small pooled library volume differences chiefly drove per-sample TCR yield variation.

Time point noted: patch test 3, about 24 weeks after DPC sensitization. Treatment denoted: therapeutic diphenylcyclopropenone sensitization with weekly scalp DPC. The library gave individual cDNA molecules unique molecular identifiers. TCRdb re-derived calls from the RACE reads in MiXCR, one entry per CDR3 protein. Among fewer than 200,000 distinct CDR3 sequences listed, 25% to 35% were seen once. This receptor was identified in a woman in her late teens or twenties with alopecia areata. Some clones in this sample may be carry-over from other donors' samples. Specimen: whole blood, collected in connection with sensitization to the hapten diphenylcyclopropenone (DPC).

CDR3 nucleotide sequence: TGTGCCAGCAGTTCCCGGGACGGCCGCTCCTACGAGCAGTACTTC. Translation: CASSSRDGRSYEQYF. The chain joins TRBV6-2 or TRBV6-3 to TRBJ2-7; D tentatively fits TRBD1 or TRBD2 (5 bases each). Between the trimmed V and J ends, which lost 4 bases and 0 bases, there was a span of 13 bases. CDR1 is MNHEY and CDR2 is SVGEGT in the germline V gene. CDR3 length: 15 residues.